This T cell receptor (beta chain) was sequenced for a study of long-term antiretroviral therapy in people with HIV. Study overall: Samples collected earliest predate the 2015 immediate-ART recommendation by about a decade.

This clone has more than one count but fewer than ten. The study drew at least one pre-ART and at least two post-ART PBMC samples from every donor. Every one of the participants with HIV received treatment in the United States. V lost 1 base to trimming and J lost 5 bases, with 5 bases between them. Germline V gene data show CDR1 as SGHTA and CDR2 as FQGNSA. This CDR3 comprises 12 residues. Survey-level resolution applied to immunoSEQ assay v3.0. Sequencing was performed with immunoSEQ multiplex PCR; in TCRdb, only in-frame clones are kept and a portion is missing. The table shows about 15,000 clones, with 88% occurring only once.

Specimen: unsorted PBMCs, collected more than 2.2 years before starting antiretroviral therapy. V is TRBV7-2 and J is TRBJ2-5; the D is unclear. This clonotype was obtained from a woman aged 25 to 45 with HIV. DNA for the CDR3: TGTGCCAGCAGCTTAGGATACGAGACCCAGTACTTC. Translated, it gives CASSLGYETQYF.